This TCR beta chain derives from a study of blood T cell repertoires in COVID-19. Across the whole study: Sources were T cells, B-cell-depleted T cells, or PBMCs; the material itself was cDNA or gDNA.

V dropped 2 bases and J dropped 0; count of bases not matched to a gene: 4. CDR1 and CDR2 from the germline V gene are MNHEY and SVGAGI. This CDR3 region has 16 residues. Methods used by the authors: Reference gene primer amplification yielded estimated nucleated cell counts. The repertoire was sequenced with immunoSEQ multiplex PCR; TCRdb's copy has only in-frame clones and lacks some. That table gives V, J and clone size, and the DNA gave D and trimming. This table has about 210,000 clones, roughly 78% appearing once. The chain links TRBV6-5 to TRBJ1-3, with 7 positions matching TRBD1. This receptor was identified in a woman in her thirties or forties with acute or convalescent COVID-19. What was sequenced was peripheral blood. CDR3 protein: CASSYQGGLSGNTIYF. The DNA for the CDR3 is TGTGCCAGCAGTTACCAGGGGGGACTCTCTGGAAACACCATATATTTT.